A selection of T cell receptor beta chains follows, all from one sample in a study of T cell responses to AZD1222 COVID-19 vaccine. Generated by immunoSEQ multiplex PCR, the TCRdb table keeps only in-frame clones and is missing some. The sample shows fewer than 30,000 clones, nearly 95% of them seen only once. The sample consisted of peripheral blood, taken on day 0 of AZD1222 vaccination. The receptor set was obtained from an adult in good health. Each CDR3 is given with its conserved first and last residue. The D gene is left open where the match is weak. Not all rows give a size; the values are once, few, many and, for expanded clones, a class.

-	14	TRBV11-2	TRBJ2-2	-	CASSPSGGMGELFF	TGTGCCAGCAGCCCATCCGGCGGGATGGGGGAGCTGTTTTTT
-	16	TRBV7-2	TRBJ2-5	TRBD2	CASSLRVAGGGETQYF	TGTGCCAGCAGCTTGAGGGTAGCGGGGGGAGGGGAGACCCAGTACTTC
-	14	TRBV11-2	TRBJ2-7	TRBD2	CASSPGLGLYEQYF	TGTGCCAGCAGCCCGGGACTAGGGCTCTACGAGCAGTACTTC
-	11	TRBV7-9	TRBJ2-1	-	CASSLANEQFF	TGTGCCAGCAGCTTAGCCAATGAGCAGTTCTTC
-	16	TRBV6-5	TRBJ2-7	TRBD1	CASSYSSGTGGGEQYF	TGTGCCAGCAGTTACTCTTCCGGGACAGGGGGGGGTGAGCAGTACTTC
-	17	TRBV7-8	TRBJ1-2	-	CASSGSRGKGTNYGYTF	TGTGCCAGCAGCGGGTCAAGAGGGAAGGGCACTAACTATGGCTACACCTTC
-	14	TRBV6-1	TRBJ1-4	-	CASSEGGATEKLFF	TGTGCCAGCAGTGAAGGGGGGGCGACTGAAAAACTGTTTTTT
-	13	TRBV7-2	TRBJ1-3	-	CASSLVLGNPIYF	TGTGCCAGCAGCTTAGTGTTAGGGAACCCCATATATTTT
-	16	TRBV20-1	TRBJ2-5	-	CSASRAGRGSAETQYF	TGCAGTGCTAGTAGGGCGGGTAGGGGATCTGCAGAGACCCAGTACTTC
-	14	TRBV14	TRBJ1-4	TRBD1	CASSRDSSSEKLFF	TGTGCCAGCAGCCGGGACAGCTCCAGTGAAAAACTGTTTTTT
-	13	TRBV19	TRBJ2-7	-	CASSIDPHVEQYF	TGTGCCAGTAGTATAGACCCTCATGTTGAGCAGTACTTC
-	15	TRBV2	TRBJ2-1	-	CASSEGQPPNNEQFF	TGTGCCAGCAGTGAAGGCCAACCCCCCAACAATGAGCAGTTCTTC
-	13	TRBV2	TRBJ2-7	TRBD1	CASRPWTGNEQYF	TGTGCCAGCAGGCCTTGGACAGGGAACGAGCAGTACTTC
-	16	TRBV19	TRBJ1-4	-	CASSGRDTATNEKLFF	TGTGCCAGTAGTGGCCGGGACACCGCAACTAATGAAAAACTGTTTTTT
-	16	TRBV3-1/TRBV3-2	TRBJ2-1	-	CASSQDIPRPYNEQFF	TGTGCCAGCAGCCAAGACATACCGAGGCCCTACAATGAGCAGTTCTTC
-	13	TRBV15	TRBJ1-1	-	CATSFGGDTEAFF	TGTGCCACCAGTTTTGGAGGCGACACTGAAGCTTTCTTT
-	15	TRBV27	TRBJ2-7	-	CASSLSSGSLEEQYF	TGTGCCAGCAGTTTATCATCGGGGAGCCTCGAAGAGCAGTACTTC
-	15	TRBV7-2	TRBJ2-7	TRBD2	CASSPAGGRSYEQYF	TGTGCCAGCAGTCCGGCGGGAGGGCGCTCCTACGAGCAGTACTTC
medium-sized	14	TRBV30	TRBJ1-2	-	CAWSLKTANYGYTF	TGTGCCTGGAGTTTAAAAACAGCCAACTATGGCTACACCTTC
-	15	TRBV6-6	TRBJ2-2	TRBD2	CASSLAGVNTGELFF	TGTGCCAGCAGTTTAGCGGGAGTGAACACCGGGGAGCTGTTTTTT
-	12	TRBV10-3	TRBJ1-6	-	CASSDSKAPLHF	TGTGCCAGCTCGGACAGCAAGGCACCCCTCCACTTT
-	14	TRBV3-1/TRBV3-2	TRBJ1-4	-	CASSQGGYGEKLFF	TGTGCCAGCAGCCAGGGAGGGTACGGCGAAAAACTGTTTTTT
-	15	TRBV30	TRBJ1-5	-	CACTRGGALGQPQHF	TGTGCCTGTACCCGCGGGGGCGCGTTAGGTCAGCCCCAGCATTTT
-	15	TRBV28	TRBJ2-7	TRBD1	CASSNTGQGIGEQYF	TGTGCCAGCAGTAACACGGGACAGGGAATCGGGGAGCAGTACTTC
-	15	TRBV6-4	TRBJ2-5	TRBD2	CASSPLAGGQETQYF	TGTGCCAGCAGCCCTCTAGCGGGGGGCCAAGAGACCCAGTACTTC
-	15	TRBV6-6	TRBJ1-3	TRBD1	CASSYGTGDGNTIYF	TGTGCCAGCAGTTACGGGACAGGGGATGGAAACACCATATATTTT
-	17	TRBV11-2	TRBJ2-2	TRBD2	CASSGRLAGGLNGELFF	TGTGCCAGCAGCGGGCGACTAGCGGGAGGGCTGAACGGGGAGCTGTTTTTT
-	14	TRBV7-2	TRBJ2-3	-	CASRPGLSTDTQYF	TGTGCCAGCAGGCCGGGACTGAGCACAGATACGCAGTATTTT
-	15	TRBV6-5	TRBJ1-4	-	CASSYSARDGEKLFF	TGTGCCAGCAGTTACTCGGCCAGGGATGGTGAAAAACTGTTTTTT
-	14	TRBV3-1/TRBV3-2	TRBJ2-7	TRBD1	CASSPPGQLYEQYF	TGTGCCAGCAGTCCTCCGGGACAGCTCTACGAGCAGTACTTC
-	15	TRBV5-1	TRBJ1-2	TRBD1	CASSPGTGTGGGYTF	TGCGCCAGCAGCCCCGGGACAGGCACCGGGGGCGGCTACACCTTC
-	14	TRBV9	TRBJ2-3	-	CASSVVGTSDTQYF	TGTGCCAGCAGCGTAGTGGGGACTTCCGATACGCAGTATTTT
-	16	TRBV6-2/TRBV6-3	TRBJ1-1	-	CASSYLSGRGNTEAFF	TGTGCCAGCAGTTACTTGTCGGGACGGGGGAACACTGAAGCTTTCTTT
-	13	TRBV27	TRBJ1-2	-	CASSLAGNYGYTF	TGTGCCAGCAGTTTGGCAGGGAACTATGGCTACACCTTC
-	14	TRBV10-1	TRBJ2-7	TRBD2	CALPRGGRNYEQYF	TGCGCCCTCCCAAGGGGCGGGAGAAACTACGAGCAGTACTTC
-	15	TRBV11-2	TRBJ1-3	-	CASSLNGGSGNTIYF	TGTGCCAGCAGCTTAAATGGGGGCTCTGGAAACACCATATATTTT
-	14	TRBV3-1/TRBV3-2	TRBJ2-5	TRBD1	CASSHRTGQETQYF	TGTGCCAGCAGCCACCGGACAGGGCAAGAGACCCAGTACTTC
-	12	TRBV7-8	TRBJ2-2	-	CASSRRSGELFF	TGTGCCAGCAGCCGGCGCTCCGGGGAGCTGTTTTTT
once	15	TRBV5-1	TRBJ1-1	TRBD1	CASSFLAGGNTEAFF	TGCGCCAGCAGCTTCTTGGCAGGGGGTAACACTGAAGCTTTCTTT
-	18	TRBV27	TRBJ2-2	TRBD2	CASSRYGTSGGAGGELFF	TGTGCCAGCAGTCGCTACGGGACTAGCGGGGGGGCTGGCGGGGAGCTGTTTTTT
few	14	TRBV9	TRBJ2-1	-	CASSVGSSYNEQFF	TGTGCCAGCAGCGTCGGGAGCTCCTACAATGAGCAGTTCTTC